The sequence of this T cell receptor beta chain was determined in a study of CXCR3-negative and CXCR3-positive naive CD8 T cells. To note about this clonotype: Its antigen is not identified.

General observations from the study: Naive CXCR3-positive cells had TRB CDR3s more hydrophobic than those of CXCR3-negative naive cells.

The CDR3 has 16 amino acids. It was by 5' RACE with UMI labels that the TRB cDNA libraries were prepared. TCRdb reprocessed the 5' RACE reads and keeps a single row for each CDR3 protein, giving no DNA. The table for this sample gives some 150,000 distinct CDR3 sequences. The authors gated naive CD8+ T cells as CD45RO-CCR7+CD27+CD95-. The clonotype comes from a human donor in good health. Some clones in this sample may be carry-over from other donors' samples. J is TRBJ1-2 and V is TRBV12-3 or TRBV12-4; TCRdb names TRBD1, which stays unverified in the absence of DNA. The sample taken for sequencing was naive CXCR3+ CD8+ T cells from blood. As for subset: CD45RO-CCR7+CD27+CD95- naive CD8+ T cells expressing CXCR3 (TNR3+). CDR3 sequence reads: CASSPPPGHPNYGYTF.